These 10 T cell receptor beta chains originate from one sample sequenced in a study of blood T cell repertoires in COVID-19. Here immunoSEQ multiplex PCR was the method, and the copy in TCRdb shows in-frame clones only, minus some. The sample gives about 150,000 clones, around 89% of which show up once; more than 1% is in the top ten. The sample taken for sequencing was PBMCs or T cells enriched from blood (not recorded which). The receptors stem from a woman in her thirties with acute COVID-19.

This chain connects TRBV10-3 to TRBJ1-1, with TRBD1 as a possible D gene (5 bases). Germline assignment: CDR1 ENHRY and CDR2 SYGVKD. V lost 7 bases, J lost 6 bases, and 18 bases lay in between. This CDR3 region has 14 residues. The DNA for the CDR3 is TGTGCCATCACCCCAAACAGGTTTTTCTCTGAAGCTTTCTTT. This codes for CAITPNRFFSEAFF.

The chain employs TRBV6-1 and TRBJ1-5, with TRBD1 matching 10 bases. The CDR3 is 15 residues long. The germline gives CDR1 MNHNS, CDR2 SASEGT. Trimming took 4 bases from V and 1 from J; bases not matched to a gene: 1. DNA of the CDR3: TGTGCCAGCAGTGGACAGGGGGCCAGCAATCAGCCCCAGCATTTT. It encodes CASSGQGASNQPQHF.

This rearrangement joins TRBV4-3 to TRBJ2-1, with TRBD1 as a possible D gene (6 bases). CDR1 is LGHNA and CDR2 is YSLEER in the germline V gene. The ends were cut back, 4 bases at V and 6 bases at J, with 16 bases in the middle. The CDR3 is 15 residues long. The CDR3 is CASSPLNGRGNEQFF. CDR3 DNA: TGCGCCAGCAGCCCCCTTAACGGCAGGGGCAATGAGCAGTTCTTC.

This chain joins TRBV9 and TRBJ2-2; 13 bases line up with TRBD2. The CDR3 has 17 amino acids. Germline V CDR1 and CDR2: SGDLS, YYNGEE. The V gene end was trimmed by 3 bases and the J gene end by 3 bases; junction bases not matched to a gene: 5. CDR3 DNA sequence: TGTGCCAGCAGCGCCCGGACTAGCGGGAGTGACACCGGGGAGCTGTTTTTT. This translates into CASSARTSGSDTGELFF. The full variable domain, rest sourced from reference TRBV9 and TRBJ2-2, is DSGVTQTPKHLITATGQRVTLRCSPRSGDLSVYWYQQSLDQGLQFLIQYYNGEERAKGNILERFSAQQFPDLHSELNLSSLELGDSALYFCASSARTSGSDTGELFFGEGSRLTVL.

The chain uses TRBV7-3 and TRBJ1-1; possible D gene TRBD1, 5 bases. V was trimmed by 1 base and J by 4 bases, leaving 28 bases between them. The CDR3 is 20 residues long. Germline CDR1 SGHTA, CDR2 FQGTGA. CDR3 amino acids: CASSLRSHSERRGESTEAFF. DNA for the CDR3: TGTGCCAGCAGCTTAAGGTCGCACTCAGAAAGGCGGGGCGAGAGCACTGAAGCTTTCTTT.

The CDR3 DNA reads TGTGCCAGCAGCTATCAGGGGGCCCCCTACGAGCAGTACTTC. Translating gives CASSYQGAPYEQYF. The chain links TRBV14 to TRBJ2-7; 8 bases align to TRBD1. Trimming cost V 5 bases and J 2 bases; bases outside gene matches: 5. Germline values: CDR1 SGHDN, CDR2 FVKESK. The length of the CDR3 is 14 residues. Full variable domain (rest looked up from reference TRBV14 and TRBJ2-7): EAGVTQFPSHSVIEKGQTVTLRCDPISGHDNLYWYRRVMGKEIKFLLHFVKESKQDESGMPNNRFLAERTGGTYSTLKVQPAELEDSGVYFCASSYQGAPYEQYFGPGTRLTVT.

The rearrangement links TRBV29-1 to TRBJ2-3; maybe TRBD1 (6 bases). This CDR3 is 13 amino acids long. With 6 bases removed from V and 2 bases from J, the gap between germline ends came to 12 bases. Germline V gives CDR1 SQVTM, CDR2 ANQGSEA. CDR3 bases: TGCAGCGTCTTGTGGGACAACACAGATACGCAGTATTTT. Protein sequence: CSVLWDNTDTQYF.

V gene TRBV19 combines with J gene TRBJ1-6; 8 positions agree with TRBD1. The J segment lost 9 bases and the V segment lost 6 bases, leaving 1 base of the junction unmatched. This CDR3 comprises 12 residues. The germline V gene has CDR1 LNHDA and CDR2 SQIVND (reference sequence). The CDR3 DNA reads TGTGCCAGTAGCGACAGGGGTTCACCCCTCCACTTT. It translates to CASSDRGSPLHF.

The rearrangement joins TRBV19 to TRBJ2-7, with 9 positions matching TRBD2. The V gene's germline CDR1 is LNHDA and CDR2 SQIVND (reference sequence). The CDR3 consists of 15 residues. Trimming cost V 5 bases and J 3 bases; bases outside gene matches: 8. The CDR3 DNA follows: TGTGCCAGTAGTGCCAAAGCGGGAGGAGGCTACGAGCAGTACTTC. As protein: CASSAKAGGGYEQYF. Filled out from reference TRBV19 and TRBJ2-7, the complete variable domain reads DGGITQSPKYLFRKEGQNVTLSCEQNLNHDAMYWYRQDPGQGLRLIYYSQIVNDFQKGDIAEGYSVSREKKESFPLTVTSAQKNPTAFYLCASSAKAGGGYEQYFGPGTRLTVT.

This chain links TRBV28 with TRBJ1-5, with TRBD1 identical over 9 bases. Losses at the gene ends were 7 bases for V and 5 bases for J; bases not matched to a gene: 3. The CDR3 has 13 residues. Looked up from germline, CDR1 is MDHEN and CDR2 is SYDVKM. CDR3 amino acids: CASTRQGDQPQHF. Written as DNA, the CDR3 is TGTGCCAGCACCCGACAGGGGGATCAGCCCCAGCATTTT.